The 9 T cell receptor beta chains reported below all come from one sample, sequenced in a study of blood T cell repertoires in COVID-19 (dated by TCRdb to between 2020 and 2021). Library creation used the immunoSEQ multiplex PCR assay. The source is immuneACCESS, and TCRdb retained only in-frame sequences with V and J called. Part of the clones is not carried over; for the studies checked, unresolved V genes explain less than half of this, and the remainder is unexplained. This sample is represented by 140,000 or so clones; less than 85% of them were singletons. 1.6% of the sample is taken by the ten largest. The sample consisted of PBMCs or T cells enriched from blood (not recorded which). These receptors were collected from a woman between 18 and 29 years old who had been exposed to COVID-19.

The chain links TRBV4-3 to TRBJ1-4; 7 positions agree with TRBD1. The V segment lost 7 bases and the J segment 2 bases; nucleotides outside the gene matches: 7. This CDR3 is built from 15 residues. Germline V lookup: CDR1 LGHNA, CDR2 YSLEER. CDR3 protein: CASTPGQRTNEKLFF. Here the CDR3 DNA reads TGCGCCAGCACTCCGGGACAGAGGACTAATGAAAAACTGTTTTTT.

The CDR3 coding sequence is TGTGCCAGCTCACCACGGACAGGGGCCTACGAGCAGTACTTC. Protein sequence: CASSPRTGAYEQYF. V and J are TRBV18 and TRBJ2-7; 9 bases map to TRBD1. CDR3 length: 14 residues. V was pared by 1 base and J by 2 bases, with 0 bases of the junction left unmatched. From germline, CDR1 is KGHSH and CDR2 LQKENI.

V gene TRBV30 combines with J gene TRBJ2-1; D is perhaps TRBD1 (6 bases). Germline V gene sequence: CDR1 GTSNPN, CDR2 SVGIG (reference sequence). V lost 4 bases and J 7 bases, leaving 20 bases between the germline ends. This CDR3 is built from 15 residues. The CDR3 DNA sequence: TGTGCCTGGACAGGGGCAGCTGGAGTGGGTAATGAGCAGTTCTTC. Translated: CAWTGAAGVGNEQFF. Combining the CDR3 with reference TRBV30 and TRBJ2-1 gives the whole variable domain SQTIHQWPATLVQPVGSPLSLECTVEGTSNPNLYWYRQAAGRGLQLLFYSVGIGQISSEVPQNLSASRPQDRQFILSSKKLLLSDSGFYLCAWTGAAGVGNEQFFGPGTRLTVL.

The sample holds many counts of this clone. This chain connects TRBV19 to TRBJ2-1, with 11 bases matching TRBD2. Trimming cost V 5 bases and J 4 bases; bases outside gene matches: 4. Germline CDR1 reads LNHDA; CDR2 reads SQIVND (reference sequence). The CDR3 is 15 residues long. In DNA, the CDR3 is TGTGCCAGTAGTGCGACTAGCGGGGATTACAATGAGCAGTTCTTC. Translated: CASSATSGDYNEQFF.

This chain connects TRBV7-8 to TRBJ2-5; D possibly corresponds to TRBD1 (5 bases). This CDR3 has 15 residues. Germline CDR1 is SGHVS and CDR2 is FQNEAQ. Trimming took 5 bases from V and 5 from J, leaving 18 bases between them. The CDR3 region has the DNA TGTGCCAGCAGCCCGAGACCCAGGGCTGGCGAGACCCAGTACTTC. Translation gives CASSPRPRAGETQYF.

A word on this clone: The same CDR3 can be traced to other DNA sequences in this sample. The chain combines TRBV18 with TRBJ2-1, with 11 bases lining up with TRBD2. Trimming cost V 3 bases and J 2 bases; bases outside gene matches: 0. This CDR3 is built from 15 residues. Germline CDR1 reads KGHSH; CDR2 reads LQKENI. The CDR3 bases are TGTGCCAGCTCACCGACTAGCGGGACCTACAATGAGCAGTTCTTC. Translating gives CASSPTSGTYNEQFF. Supplemented by reference TRBV18 and TRBJ2-1, the full variable domain reads NAGVMQNPRHLVRRRGQEARLRCSPMKGHSHVYWYRQLPEEGLKFMVYLQKENIIDESGMPKERFSAEFPKEGPSILRIQQVVRGDSAAYFCASSPTSGTYNEQFFGPGTRLTVL.

This chain joins TRBV5-5 and TRBJ1-5; no firm D call. The germline V gene has CDR1 SGHKS and CDR2 YYEKEE (reference sequence). Trimming left V 2 bases short and J 7 bases short, with 7 bases between. This CDR3 spans 12 amino acids. In DNA, the CDR3 is TGTGCCAGCAGCTTTCTGGGCCAGCCCCAGCATTTT. The encoded protein is CASSFLGQPQHF.

The CDR3 loop is CASTPGPEGSPLHF. CDR3 sequence (DNA): TGTGCCAGCACCCCCGGGCCCGAGGGTTCACCCCTCCACTTT. This chain joins TRBV6-5 and TRBJ1-6, with no clear D. Germline V gene data show CDR1 as MNHEY and CDR2 as SVGAGI. The CDR3 totals 14 residues. Trimming cost V 7 bases and J 9 bases, with 16 bases left between them.

This chain links TRBV4-3 with TRBJ2-1, with unresolved D. Germline V gene sequence: CDR1 LGHNA, CDR2 YSLEER. CDR3 length equals 16 residues. V gave up 1 base and J gave up 4 bases, with 14 bases separating them. CDR3 sequence reads: CASSQAAGGSYNEQFF. The CDR3 DNA follows: TGCGCCAGCAGCCAAGCCGCAGGTGGGTCATACAATGAGCAGTTCTTC.